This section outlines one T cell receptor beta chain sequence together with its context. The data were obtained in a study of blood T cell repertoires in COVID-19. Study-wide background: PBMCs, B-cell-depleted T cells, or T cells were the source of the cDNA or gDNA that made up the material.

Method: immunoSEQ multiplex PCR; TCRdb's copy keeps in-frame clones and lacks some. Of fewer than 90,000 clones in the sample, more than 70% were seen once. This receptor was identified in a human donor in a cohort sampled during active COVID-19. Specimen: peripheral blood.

This CDR3 reads CASSGQGTSYNEQFF. The CDR3 nucleotides read TGTGCCAGCAGCGGACAGGGGACCTCCTACAATGAGCAGTTCTTC. The genes are TRBV2 and TRBJ2-1; 9 nucleotides align to TRBD1. The trim removed 6 bases at V and 0 bases at J, leaving 3 bases unmatched. Germline V gene data show CDR1 as SNHLY and CDR2 as FYNNEI. This CDR3 comprises 15 residues.